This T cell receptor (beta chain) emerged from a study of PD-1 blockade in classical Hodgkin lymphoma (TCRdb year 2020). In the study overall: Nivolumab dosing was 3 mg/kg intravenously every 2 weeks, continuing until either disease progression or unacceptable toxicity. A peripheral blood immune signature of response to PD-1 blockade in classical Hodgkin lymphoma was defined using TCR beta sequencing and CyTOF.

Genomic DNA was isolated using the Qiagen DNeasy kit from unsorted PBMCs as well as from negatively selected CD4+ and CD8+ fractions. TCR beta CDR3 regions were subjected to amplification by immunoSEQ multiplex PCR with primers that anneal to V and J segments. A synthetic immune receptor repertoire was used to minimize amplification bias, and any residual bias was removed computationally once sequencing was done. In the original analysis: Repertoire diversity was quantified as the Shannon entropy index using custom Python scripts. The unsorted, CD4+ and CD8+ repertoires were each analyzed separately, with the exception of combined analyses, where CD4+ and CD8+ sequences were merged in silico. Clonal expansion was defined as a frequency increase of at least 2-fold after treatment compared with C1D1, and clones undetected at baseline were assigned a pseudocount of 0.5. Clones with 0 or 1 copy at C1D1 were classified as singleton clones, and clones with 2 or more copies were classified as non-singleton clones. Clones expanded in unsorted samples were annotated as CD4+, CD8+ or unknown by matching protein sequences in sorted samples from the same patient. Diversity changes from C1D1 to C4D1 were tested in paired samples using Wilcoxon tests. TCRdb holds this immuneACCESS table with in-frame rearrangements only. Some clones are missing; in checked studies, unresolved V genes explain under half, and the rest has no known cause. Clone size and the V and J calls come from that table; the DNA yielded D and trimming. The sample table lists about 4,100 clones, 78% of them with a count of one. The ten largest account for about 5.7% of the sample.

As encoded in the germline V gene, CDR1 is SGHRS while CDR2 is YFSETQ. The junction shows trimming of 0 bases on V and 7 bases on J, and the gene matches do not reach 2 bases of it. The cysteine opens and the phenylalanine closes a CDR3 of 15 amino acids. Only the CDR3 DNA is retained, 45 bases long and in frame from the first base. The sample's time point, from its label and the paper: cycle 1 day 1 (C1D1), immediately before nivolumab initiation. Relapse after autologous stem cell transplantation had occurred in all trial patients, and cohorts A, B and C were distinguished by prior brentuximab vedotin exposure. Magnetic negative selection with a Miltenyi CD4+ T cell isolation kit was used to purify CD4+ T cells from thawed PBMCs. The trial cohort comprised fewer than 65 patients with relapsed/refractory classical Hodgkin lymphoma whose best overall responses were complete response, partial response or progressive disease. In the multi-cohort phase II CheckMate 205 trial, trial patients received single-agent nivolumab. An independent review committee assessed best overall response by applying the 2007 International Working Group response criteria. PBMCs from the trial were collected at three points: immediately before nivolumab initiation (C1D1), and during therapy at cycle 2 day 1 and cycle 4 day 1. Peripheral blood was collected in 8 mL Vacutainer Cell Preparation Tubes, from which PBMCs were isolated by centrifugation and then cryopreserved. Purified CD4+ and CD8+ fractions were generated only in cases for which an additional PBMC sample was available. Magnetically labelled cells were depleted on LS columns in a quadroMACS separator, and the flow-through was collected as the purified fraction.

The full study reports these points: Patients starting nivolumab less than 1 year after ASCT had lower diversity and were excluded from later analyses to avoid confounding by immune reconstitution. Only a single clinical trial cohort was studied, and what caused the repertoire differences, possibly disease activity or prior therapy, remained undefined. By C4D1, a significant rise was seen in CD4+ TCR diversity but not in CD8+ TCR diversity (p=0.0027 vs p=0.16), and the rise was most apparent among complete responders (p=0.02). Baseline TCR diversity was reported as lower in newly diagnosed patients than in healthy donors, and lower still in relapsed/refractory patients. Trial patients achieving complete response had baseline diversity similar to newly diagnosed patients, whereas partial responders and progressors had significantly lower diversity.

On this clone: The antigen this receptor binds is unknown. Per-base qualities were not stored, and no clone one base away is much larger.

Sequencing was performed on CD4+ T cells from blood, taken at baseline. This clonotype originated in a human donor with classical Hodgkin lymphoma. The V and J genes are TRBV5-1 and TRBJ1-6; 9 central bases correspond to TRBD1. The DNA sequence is TGCGCCAGCAGCTTGGCGACAGGGGGGAATTCACCCCTCCACTTT. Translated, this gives CASSLATGGNSPLHF.